Detailed here is one TCR beta chain. Antigen specificity is unknown. Time point here: patch test 1, 2 weeks after DPC sensitization. As to treatment: therapeutic diphenylcyclopropenone sensitization with weekly scalp DPC. This CDR3 comprises 14 residues. Germline CDR1 and CDR2: LGHDT and YNNKEL (reference sequence). Trimming left V 0 bases short and J 5 bases short, with 8 bases between. Methods used by the authors: From about 20,000 to 690,000 TCRs were found per sample, with a median of approximately 92,000. TCRdb redid the calling of the RACE reads with MiXCR, one entry per CDR3 protein. What appears here as the V and J calls and clone size reflects TCRdb's work, not the paper's. The table has about 120,000 distinct CDR3 sequences, approximately 15% seen once. This sample stems from a study of human T cells and chemical hapten exposure. Study details: Researchers reported sensitizing a roughly 2 cm by roughly 2 cm upper inner arm skin site with 2% DPC. Study results and caveats: Expanded TCRs created a significantly greater count of big CDR3 similarity clusters than controls did.

V usage is TRBV3-1 and J usage is TRBJ1-5, with unresolved D. The TCR originated in a man younger than 35 with alopecia areata. Some clones in this sample may be carry-over from other donors' samples. Source: whole blood, taken in connection with sensitization to the hapten diphenylcyclopropenone (DPC). CDR3 coding DNA: TGTGCCAGCAGCCAAGAAAGAATGGATCAGCCCCAGCATTTT. Protein: CASSQERMDQPQHF. The full variable domain, completed using reference TRBV3-1 and TRBJ1-5, is DTAVSQTPKYLVTQMGNDKSIKCEQNLGHDTMYWYKQDSKKFLKIMFSYNNKELIINETVPNRFSPKSPDKAHLNLHINSLELGDSAVYFCASSQERMDQPQHFGDGTRLSIL.